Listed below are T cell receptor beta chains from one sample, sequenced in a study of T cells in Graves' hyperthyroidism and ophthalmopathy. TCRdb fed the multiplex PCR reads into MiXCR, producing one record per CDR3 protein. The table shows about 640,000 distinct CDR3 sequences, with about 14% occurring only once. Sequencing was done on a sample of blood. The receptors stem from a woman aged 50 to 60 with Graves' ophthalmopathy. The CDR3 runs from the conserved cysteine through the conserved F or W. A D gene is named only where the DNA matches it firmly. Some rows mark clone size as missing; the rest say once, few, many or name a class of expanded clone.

CASSQRATGNTIYF	TGTGCCAGCAGCCAAAGGGCGACTGGAAACACCATATATTTT	-	TRBV3-1	TRBJ1-3	-	14
CASILSRGSGTNEKLFF	TGTGCCAGCATTCTAAGCCGGGGGAGCGGAACTAATGAAAAACTGTTTTTT	many	TRBV28	TRBJ1-4	-	17
CASRRPTGPSLHF	TGTGCCAGCAGACGGCCGACAGGTCCATCCCTCCACTTT	-	TRBV7-2	TRBJ1-6	-	13
CASSQSGQGAYQPQHF	TGCGCCAGCAGCCAGTCCGGACAGGGAGCTTATCAGCCCCAGCATTTT	many	TRBV4-1	TRBJ1-5	TRBD1	16
CASGRSHNEQFF	TGTGCCAGCGGCCGTAGTCACAATGAGCAGTTCTTC	few	TRBV9	TRBJ2-1	-	12
CASAGQAGQPQHF	TGTGCCAGCGCAGGACAGGCGGGTCAGCCCCAGCATTTT	many	TRBV27	TRBJ1-5	TRBD1	13
CASSPSTMNTEAFF	TGTGCCAGCTCACCATCGACCATGAACACTGAAGCTTTCTTT	many	TRBV18	TRBJ1-1	-	14
CASRGDRGREKLFF	TGCGCCAGCAGAGGCGACAGGGGGCGTGAAAAACTGTTTTTT	many	TRBV5-1	TRBJ1-4	TRBD1	14
CATRTGQGGGYTF	TGTGCCACCAGGACGGGACAGGGTGGTGGCTACACCTTC	-	TRBV15	TRBJ1-2	TRBD1	13
CASSYGPHRGSNQPQHF	TGTGCCAGCAGTTACGGGCCCCACCGGGGTAGCAATCAGCCCCAGCATTTT	many	TRBV6-2/TRBV6-3	TRBJ1-5	-	17
CASSSNPGQGIGGYTF	TGTGCCAGCAGCTCGAACCCGGGACAGGGAATTGGGGGCTACACCTTC	many	TRBV7-6	TRBJ1-2	TRBD1	16
CASSLTGYSNQPQHF	TGTGCCAGCAGCTTGACAGGGTATAGCAATCAGCCCCAGCATTTT	many	TRBV6-1	TRBJ1-5	TRBD1	15
CASSPVRVVQETQYF	TGTGCCAGCAGCCCCGTTCGAGTAGTCCAGGAGACCCAGTACTTC	many	TRBV7-2	TRBJ2-5	-	15
CSVESGTSSYEQYF	TGCAGCGTTGAATCCGGCACTAGCTCCTACGAGCAGTACTTC	few	TRBV29-1	TRBJ2-7	-	14
CASRQRTGGVNNEQFF	TGTGCCAGCAGACAAAGGACGGGAGGTGTCAACAATGAGCAGTTCTTC	many	TRBV11-3	TRBJ2-1	TRBD2	16
CASILVGGARNTEAFF	TGTGCCAGCATTCTGGTTGGGGGCGCGAGGAACACTGAAGCTTTCTTT	many	TRBV28	TRBJ1-1	-	16
CASSSKSGSLYNEQFF	TGTGCCAGCTCATCAAAAAGCGGGAGTTTGTACAATGAGCAGTTCTTC	many	TRBV18	TRBJ2-1	TRBD2	16
CASSLAVFTYEQYF	TGTGCCAGCAGCTTAGCGGTTTTCACCTACGAGCAGTACTTC	once	TRBV11-2	TRBJ2-7	-	14
CASSIRGTVNTEAFF	TGTGCCAGTAGTATAAGGGGCACGGTGAACACTGAAGCTTTCTTT	-	TRBV19	TRBJ1-1	-	15
CSARDRVHSDTQYF	TGCAGTGCTAGAGATCGGGTCCACTCAGATACGCAGTATTTT	many	TRBV20-1	TRBJ2-3	-	14
CATSPSGRYNEQFF	TGTGCCACCTCCCCGAGCGGGCGATACAATGAGCAGTTCTTC	many	TRBV6-2/TRBV6-3	TRBJ2-1	-	14
CATSDLLSTDTQYF	TGTGCCACCAGTGATTTGCTGTCTACAGATACGCAGTATTTT	few	TRBV24-1	TRBJ2-3	-	14
CASSYSLIAGAWLSNEQFF	TGTGCCAGCAGTTATTCCCTTATAGCGGGAGCGTGGTTATCCAATGAGCAGTTCTTC	many	TRBV6-2/TRBV6-3	TRBJ2-1	TRBD2	19
CASSQEIGQGWNYGYTF	TGTGCCAGCAGCCAAGAAATTGGGCAGGGATGGAACTATGGCTACACCTTC	-	TRBV3-1	TRBJ1-2	-	17
CASSYLGQGGYEQYF	TGTGCCAGCAGTTACCTAGGACAGGGGGGCTACGAGCAGTACTTC	many	TRBV6-6	TRBJ2-7	TRBD1	15
CASFTRAGAGTEAFF	TGTGCCAGCTTTACCCGGGCTGGGGCTGGCACTGAAGCTTTCTTT	many	TRBV11-2	TRBJ1-1	-	15
CSADTGTSGYNEQFF	TGCAGTGCTGATACCGGGACTAGCGGGTACAATGAGCAGTTCTTC	few	TRBV20-1	TRBJ2-1	TRBD2	15
CASSQRTALAKNIQYF	TGTGCCAGCAGCCAACGGACAGCCCTAGCCAAAAACATTCAGTACTTC	-	TRBV4-2	TRBJ2-4	-	16
CASSVRDRGLGTGELFF	TGTGCCAGTAGTGTCCGGGACAGGGGGCTTGGCACCGGGGAGCTGTTTTTT	few	TRBV19	TRBJ2-2	TRBD1	17
CASSQWGTSGPGTGELFF	TGTGCCAGCAGCCAGTGGGGGACTAGCGGCCCGGGCACCGGGGAGCTGTTTTTT	many	TRBV14	TRBJ2-2	TRBD2	18
CAIRAGTLGNTEAFF	TGTGCCATCAGGGCAGGGACCCTCGGGAACACTGAAGCTTTCTTT	many	TRBV10-3	TRBJ1-1	-	15
CASSLGTGNYGYTF	TGTGCCAGCAGTTTAGGGACGGGAAACTATGGCTACACCTTC	many	TRBV12-3/TRBV12-4	TRBJ1-2	-	14
CASSLGQGTNTIYF	TGTGCCAGCAGCTTGGGACAGGGGACAAACACCATATATTTT	once	TRBV7-9	TRBJ1-3	TRBD1	14
CASSSDRGRETQYF	TGTGCCAGCAGCAGCGACAGGGGGCGTGAGACCCAGTACTTC	many	TRBV27	TRBJ2-5	TRBD1	14
CSARQGVVLYTEAFF	TGCAGTGCCCGTCAAGGGGTAGTGCTTTACACTGAAGCTTTCTTT	many	TRBV20-1	TRBJ1-1	-	15
CSARGTSGRVEQFF	TGCAGTGCTAGAGGGACTAGCGGGAGGGTGGAGCAGTTCTTC	many	TRBV20-1	TRBJ2-1	TRBD2	14
CAWSAGTDEQYF	TGTGCCTGGAGCGCTGGGACCGACGAGCAGTACTTC	few	TRBV30	TRBJ2-7	-	12
CASSIKTPYEQYF	TGTGCCAGTAGTATCAAGACCCCCTACGAGCAGTACTTC	few	TRBV19	TRBJ2-7	-	13
CASSEQGFAEAFF	TGTGCCAGCAGTGAACAGGGGTTCGCTGAAGCTTTCTTT	few	TRBV2	TRBJ1-1	-	13
CAISDISLNTEAFF	TGTGCCATCAGCGATATATCTCTGAACACTGAAGCTTTCTTT	few	TRBV10-3	TRBJ1-1	-	14
CASSSDTGSTYYGYTF	TGCGCCAGCAGCTCGGACACAGGCTCGACCTACTATGGCTACACCTTC	few	TRBV5-1	TRBJ1-2	-	16
CATSDPQGPSGYTF	TGTGCCACCAGTGACCCCCAAGGGCCGTCGGGCTACACCTTC	-	TRBV24-1	TRBJ1-2	-	14